The T cell receptor (beta chain) under discussion was sequenced for a study of T cells after yellow fever vaccination. TCRdb re-analysed the 5' RACE reads in MiXCR, keeping a single row per CDR3 protein. The sample consists of hundreds of thousands of distinct CDR3 sequences, roughly 5.2% of them appearing once. Germline CDR1 and CDR2: SGHTA and FQGNSA. There are 14 residues in the CDR3. The V end was cut by 1 base, the J end by 2 bases, with 5 bases between. This clonotype was detected many times. The source is a man aged 18-30 years who received the YFV17D yellow fever vaccine. V is TRBV7-2 and J is TRBJ2-2, with D unresolved. Sequenced here: CD4+ T cells sorted from PBMCs, sampled on the day of the yellow fever booster vaccination. CDR3 DNA: TGTGCCAGCAGCTTAGGCACTAACACCGGGGAGCTGTTTTTT. Translating gives CASSLGTNTGELFF.